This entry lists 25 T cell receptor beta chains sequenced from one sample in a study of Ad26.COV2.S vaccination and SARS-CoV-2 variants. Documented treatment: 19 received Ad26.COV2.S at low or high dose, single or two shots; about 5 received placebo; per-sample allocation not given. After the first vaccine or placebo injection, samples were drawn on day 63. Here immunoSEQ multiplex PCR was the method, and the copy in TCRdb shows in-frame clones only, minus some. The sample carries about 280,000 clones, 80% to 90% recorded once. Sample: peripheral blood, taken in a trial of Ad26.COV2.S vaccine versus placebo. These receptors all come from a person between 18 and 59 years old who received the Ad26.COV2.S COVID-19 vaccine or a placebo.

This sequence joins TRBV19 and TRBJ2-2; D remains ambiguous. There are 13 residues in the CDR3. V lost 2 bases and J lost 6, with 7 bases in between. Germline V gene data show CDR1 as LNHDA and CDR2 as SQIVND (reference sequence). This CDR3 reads CASSIHTAGELFF. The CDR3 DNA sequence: TGTGCCAGTAGTATACATACGGCCGGGGAGCTGTTTTTT.

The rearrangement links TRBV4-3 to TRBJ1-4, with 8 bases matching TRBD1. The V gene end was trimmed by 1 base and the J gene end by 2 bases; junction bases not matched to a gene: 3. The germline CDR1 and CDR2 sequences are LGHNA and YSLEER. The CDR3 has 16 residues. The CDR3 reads CASSQGQGTTNEKLFF. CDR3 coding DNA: TGCGCCAGCAGCCAAGGACAGGGGACCACTAATGAAAAACTGTTTTTT.

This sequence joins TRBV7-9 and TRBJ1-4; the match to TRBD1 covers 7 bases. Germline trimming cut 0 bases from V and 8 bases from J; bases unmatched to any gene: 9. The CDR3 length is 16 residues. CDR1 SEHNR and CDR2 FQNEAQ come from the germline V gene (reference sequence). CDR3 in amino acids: CASSLALRQGGEKLFF. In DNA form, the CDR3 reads TGTGCCAGCAGCTTAGCGCTGAGACAGGGCGGCGAAAAACTGTTTTTT.

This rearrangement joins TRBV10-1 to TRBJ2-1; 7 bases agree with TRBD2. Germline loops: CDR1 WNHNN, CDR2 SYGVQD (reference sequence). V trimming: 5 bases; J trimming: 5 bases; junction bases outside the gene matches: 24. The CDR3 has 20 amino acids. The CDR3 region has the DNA TGCGCCAGCAGTCCCCTTGGCCGGCCAACTAGCGCGGAAACTAACAATGAGCAGTTCTTC. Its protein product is CASSPLGRPTSAETNNEQFF.

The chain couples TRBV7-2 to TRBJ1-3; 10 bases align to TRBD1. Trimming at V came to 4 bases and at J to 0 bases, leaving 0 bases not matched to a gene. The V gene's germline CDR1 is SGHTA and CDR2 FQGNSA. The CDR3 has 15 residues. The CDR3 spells CASSWTGGSGNTIYF. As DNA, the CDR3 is TGTGCCAGCAGCTGGACAGGGGGCTCTGGAAACACCATATATTTT.

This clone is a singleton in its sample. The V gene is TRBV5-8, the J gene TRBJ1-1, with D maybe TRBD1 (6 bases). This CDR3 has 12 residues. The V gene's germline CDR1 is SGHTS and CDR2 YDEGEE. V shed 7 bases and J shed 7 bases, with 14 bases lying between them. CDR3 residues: CASGNRDGEAFF. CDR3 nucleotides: TGTGCCAGCGGGAACAGGGATGGTGAAGCTTTCTTT.

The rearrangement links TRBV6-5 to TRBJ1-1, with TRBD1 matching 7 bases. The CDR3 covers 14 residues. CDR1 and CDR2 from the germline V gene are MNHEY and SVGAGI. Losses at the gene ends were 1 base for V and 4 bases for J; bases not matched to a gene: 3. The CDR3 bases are TGTGCCAGCAGTTACTTACAGGGGTTCACTGAAGCTTTCTTT. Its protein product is CASSYLQGFTEAFF.

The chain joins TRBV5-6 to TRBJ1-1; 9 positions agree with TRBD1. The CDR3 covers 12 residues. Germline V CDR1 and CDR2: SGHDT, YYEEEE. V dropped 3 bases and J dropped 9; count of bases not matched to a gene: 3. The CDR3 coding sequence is TGTGCCAGCAGCTCCGACAGGGGGAAAGCTTTCTTT. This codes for CASSSDRGKAFF.

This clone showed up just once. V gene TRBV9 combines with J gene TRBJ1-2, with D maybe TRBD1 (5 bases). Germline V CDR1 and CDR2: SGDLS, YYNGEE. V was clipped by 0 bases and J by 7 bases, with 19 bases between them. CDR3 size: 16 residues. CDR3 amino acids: CASSVGSGGLRFGYTF. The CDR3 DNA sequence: TGTGCCAGCAGCGTAGGATCGGGGGGGTTAAGGTTTGGCTACACCTTC.

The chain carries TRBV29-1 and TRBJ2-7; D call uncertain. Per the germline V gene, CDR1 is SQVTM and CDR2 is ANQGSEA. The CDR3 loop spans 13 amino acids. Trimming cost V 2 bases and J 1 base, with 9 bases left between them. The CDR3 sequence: CSVEQDKSYEQYF. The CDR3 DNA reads TGCAGCGTTGAACAGGATAAGTCCTACGAGCAGTACTTC.

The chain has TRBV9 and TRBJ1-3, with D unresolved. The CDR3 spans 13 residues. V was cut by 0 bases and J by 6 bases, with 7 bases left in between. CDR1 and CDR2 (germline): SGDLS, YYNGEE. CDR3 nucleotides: TGTGCCAGCAGCGTAGAGGGTCCAAACACCATATATTTT. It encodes CASSVEGPNTIYF. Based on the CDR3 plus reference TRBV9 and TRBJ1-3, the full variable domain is DSGVTQTPKHLITATGQRVTLRCSPRSGDLSVYWYQQSLDQGLQFLIQYYNGEERAKGNILERFSAQQFPDLHSELNLSSLELGDSALYFCASSVEGPNTIYFGEGSWLTVV.

The DNA for the CDR3 is TGTGCCAGCAGCTCCCCGTGGAGGTCCCAAGAGACCCAGTACTTC. Translated: CASSSPWRSQETQYF. V gene TRBV7-6 combines with J gene TRBJ2-5; the D gene is possibly TRBD2 (5 bases). CDR1 is SGHVS, CDR2 FNYEAQ, per germline. This CDR3 has 15 residues. With 4 bases removed from V and 1 base from J, the gap between germline ends came to 13 bases.

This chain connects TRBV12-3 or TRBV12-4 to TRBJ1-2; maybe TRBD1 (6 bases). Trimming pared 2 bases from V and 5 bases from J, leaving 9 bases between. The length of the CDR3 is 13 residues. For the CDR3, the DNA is TGTGCCAGCAGTTTACGCCAGGGGTATGGCTACACCTTC. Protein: CASSLRQGYGYTF.

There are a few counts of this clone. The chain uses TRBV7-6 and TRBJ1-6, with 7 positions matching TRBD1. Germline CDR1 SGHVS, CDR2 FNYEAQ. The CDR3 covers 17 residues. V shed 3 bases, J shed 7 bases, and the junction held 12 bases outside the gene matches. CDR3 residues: CASSFYNPGTANSPLHF. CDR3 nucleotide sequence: TGTGCCAGCAGCTTTTATAATCCCGGGACAGCAAATTCACCCCTCCACTTT. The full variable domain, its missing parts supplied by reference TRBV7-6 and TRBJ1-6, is GAGVSQSPRYKVTKRGQDVALRCDPISGHVSLYWYRQALGQGPEFLTYFNYEAQQDKSGLPNDRFSAERPEGSISTLTIQRTEQRDSAMYRCASSFYNPGTANSPLHFGNGTRLTVT.

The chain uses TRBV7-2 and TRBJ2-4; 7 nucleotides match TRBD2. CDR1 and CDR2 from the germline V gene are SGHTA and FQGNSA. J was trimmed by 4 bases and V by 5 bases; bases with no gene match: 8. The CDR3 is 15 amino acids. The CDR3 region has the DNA TGTGCCAGCAGCACCAATCTAGCGGAAAAAAACATTCAGTACTTC. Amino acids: CASSTNLAEKNIQYF.

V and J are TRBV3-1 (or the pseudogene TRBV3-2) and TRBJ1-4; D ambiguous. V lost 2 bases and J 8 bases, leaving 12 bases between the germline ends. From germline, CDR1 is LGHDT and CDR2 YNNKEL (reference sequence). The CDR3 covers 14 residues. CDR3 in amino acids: CASSQWQTKEKLFF. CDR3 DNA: TGTGCCAGCAGCCAATGGCAGACAAAAGAAAAACTGTTTTTT.

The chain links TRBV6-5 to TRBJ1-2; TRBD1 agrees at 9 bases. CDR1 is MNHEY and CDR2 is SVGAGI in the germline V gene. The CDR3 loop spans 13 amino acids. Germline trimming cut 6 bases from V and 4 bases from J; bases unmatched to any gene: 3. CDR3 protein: CASSKGQGYGYTF. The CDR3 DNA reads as TGTGCCAGCAGCAAGGGACAGGGCTATGGCTACACCTTC.

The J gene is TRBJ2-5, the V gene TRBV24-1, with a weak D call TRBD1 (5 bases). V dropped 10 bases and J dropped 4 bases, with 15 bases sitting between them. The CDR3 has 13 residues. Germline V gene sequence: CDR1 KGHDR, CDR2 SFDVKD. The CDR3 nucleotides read TGTGCCACGTCAGAAGGGGCCGGAGAGACCCAGTACTTC. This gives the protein CATSEGAGETQYF.

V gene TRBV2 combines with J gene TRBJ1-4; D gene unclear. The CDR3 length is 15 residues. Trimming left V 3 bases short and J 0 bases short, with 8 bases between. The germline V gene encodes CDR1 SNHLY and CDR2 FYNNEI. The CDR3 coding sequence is TGTGCCAGCAGTGACTCCCGATCAACTAATGAAAAACTGTTTTTT. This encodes CASSDSRSTNEKLFF.

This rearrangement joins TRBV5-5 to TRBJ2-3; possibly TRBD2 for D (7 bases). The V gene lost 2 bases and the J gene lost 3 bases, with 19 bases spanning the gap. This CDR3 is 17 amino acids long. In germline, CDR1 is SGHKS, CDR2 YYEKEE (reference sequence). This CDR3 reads CASSFGTGTTGTDTQYF. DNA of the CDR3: TGTGCCAGCAGCTTTGGGACCGGGACTACAGGGACAGATACGCAGTATTTT.

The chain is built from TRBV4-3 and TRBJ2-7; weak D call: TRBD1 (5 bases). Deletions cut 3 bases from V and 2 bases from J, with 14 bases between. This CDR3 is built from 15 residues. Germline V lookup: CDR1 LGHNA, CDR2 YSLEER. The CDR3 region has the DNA TGCGCCAGCAGCCACACGACAGAGATAGCCTACGAGCAGTACTTC. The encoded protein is CASSHTTEIAYEQYF.

DNA of the CDR3: TGTGCCAGCAGCCAAGATTTAACTATTCTCAATGAGCAGTTCTTC. Translation: CASSQDLTILNEQFF. The chain carries TRBV3-1 (or the pseudogene TRBV3-2) and TRBJ2-1; D gene unclear. The CDR3 is 15 amino acids. In germline, CDR1 is LGHDT, CDR2 YNNKEL (reference sequence). Trimming pared 0 bases from V and 6 bases from J, leaving 12 bases between.

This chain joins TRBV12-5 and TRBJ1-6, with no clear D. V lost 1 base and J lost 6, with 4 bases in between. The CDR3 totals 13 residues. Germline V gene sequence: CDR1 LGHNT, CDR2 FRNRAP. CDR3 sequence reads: CASGLESNSPLHF. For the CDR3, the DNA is TGTGCTAGTGGTTTGGAAAGTAATTCACCCCTCCACTTT. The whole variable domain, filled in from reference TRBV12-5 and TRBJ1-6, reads DARVTQTPRHKVTEMGQEVTMRCQPILGHNTVFWYRQTMMQGLELLAYFRNRAPLDDSGMPKDRFSAEMPDATLATLKIQPSEPRDSAVYFCASGLESNSPLHFGNGTRLTVT.

The CDR3 region is CASTPHGMNTEAFF. The CDR3 coding sequence is TGTGCCAGCACCCCACACGGGATGAACACTGAAGCTTTCTTT. The chain couples TRBV28 to TRBJ1-1; D uncertain. Germline V gives CDR1 MDHEN, CDR2 SYDVKM. V was pared by 7 bases and J by 0 bases, with 12 bases between. The CDR3 is made up of 14 amino acids.

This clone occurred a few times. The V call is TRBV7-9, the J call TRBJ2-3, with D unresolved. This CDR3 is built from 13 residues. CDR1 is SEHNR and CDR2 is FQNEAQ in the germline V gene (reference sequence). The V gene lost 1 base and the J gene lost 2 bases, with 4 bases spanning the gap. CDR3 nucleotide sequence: TGTGCCAGCAGCTTAGACAACACAGATACGCAGTATTTT. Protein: CASSLDNTDTQYF.